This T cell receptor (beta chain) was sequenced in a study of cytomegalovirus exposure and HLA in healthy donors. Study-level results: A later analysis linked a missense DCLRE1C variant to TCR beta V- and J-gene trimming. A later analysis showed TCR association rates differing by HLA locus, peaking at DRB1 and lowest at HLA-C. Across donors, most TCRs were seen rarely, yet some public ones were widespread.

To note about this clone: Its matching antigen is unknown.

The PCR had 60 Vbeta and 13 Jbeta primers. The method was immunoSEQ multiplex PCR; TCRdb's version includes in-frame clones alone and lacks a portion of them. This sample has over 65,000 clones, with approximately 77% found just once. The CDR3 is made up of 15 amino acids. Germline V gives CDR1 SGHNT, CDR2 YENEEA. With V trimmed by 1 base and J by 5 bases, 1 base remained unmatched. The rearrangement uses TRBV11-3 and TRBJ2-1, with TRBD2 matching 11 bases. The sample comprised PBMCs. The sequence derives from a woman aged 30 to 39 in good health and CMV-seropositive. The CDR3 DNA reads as TGTGCCAGCAGCTTAGGACTAGCGGGAAACAATGAGCAGTTCTTC. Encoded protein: CASSLGLAGNNEQFF.